This TCR beta chain emerged from a study of T-cell memory formation after mild COVID-19. The overall study: For the most part, TCR clusters were specific to one donor.

Worth noting for this clonotype: The antigen remains unidentified.

Study results and limitations: Cross-reactive memory apparently joined, as some responding clones appeared in pre-infection memory. CD4+ contracting clones were found mainly in CM and EM, and CD8+ ones in EMRA. The authors did not confirm SARS-CoV-2 specificity of second-wave clones peaking day 37.

V was trimmed by 3 bases and J by 0 bases, leaving 16 bases between them. The CDR3 sequence is 16 residues long. Germline CDR1 is GTSNPN and CDR2 is SVGIG (reference sequence). Each CDR3 protein gets one entry after TCRdb re-called the 5' RACE reads with MiXCR. There are about half a million distinct CDR3 sequences in the sample; 15% to 20% occur only once, and roughly an eighth lies in the top ten. Material for sequencing was PBMCs or a T cell subset sorted from them (not recorded which). The V gene is TRBV30, the J gene TRBJ2-3; no definite D call. The TCR originated in an adult woman who had mild COVID-19 (a few samples of this study predate the infection). Cell type and time point are not known. CDR3 region: CAWRPRQETSTDTQYF. The CDR3 coding sequence is TGTGCCTGGAGGCCACGGCAGGAGACTAGCACAGATACGCAGTATTTT.